The clone carrying this T cell receptor (beta chain) has ten or more counts. Trimming shortened V by 8 bases and J by 0 bases, and 5 bases separated the two germline ends. The CDR3 consists of 12 residues. CDR1 and CDR2 from the germline V gene are MNHEY and SVGAGI. TCRdb called the 5' RACE reads again in MiXCR, with one record for every CDR3 protein. The table lists some 11,000 distinct CDR3 sequences, under 35% of them singletons. The sorted Tregs were CD4+CD25+CD127-/low cells. The rearrangement links TRBV6-5 to TRBJ1-3; D is undetermined. This clonotype was obtained from a female donor with breast cancer. Input material: Tregs sorted from a lymph node. The CDR3 nucleotides are TGTGCCAGCTCGGACTCTGGAAACACCATATATTTT. Translation gives CASSDSGNTIYF.